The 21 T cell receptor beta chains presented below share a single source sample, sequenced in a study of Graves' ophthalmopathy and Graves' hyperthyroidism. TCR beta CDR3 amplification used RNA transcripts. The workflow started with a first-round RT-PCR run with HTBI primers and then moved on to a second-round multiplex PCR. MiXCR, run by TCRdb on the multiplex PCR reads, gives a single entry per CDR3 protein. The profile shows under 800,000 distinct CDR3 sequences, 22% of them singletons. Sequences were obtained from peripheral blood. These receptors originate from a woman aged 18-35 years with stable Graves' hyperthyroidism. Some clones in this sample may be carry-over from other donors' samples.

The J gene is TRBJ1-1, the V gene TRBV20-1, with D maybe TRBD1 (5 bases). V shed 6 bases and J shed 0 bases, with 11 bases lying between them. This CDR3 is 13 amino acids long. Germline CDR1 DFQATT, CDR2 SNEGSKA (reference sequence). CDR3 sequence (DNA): TGCAGTGCCGTCGGCAGGGTGAACACTGAAGCTTTCTTT. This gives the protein CSAVGRVNTEAFF.

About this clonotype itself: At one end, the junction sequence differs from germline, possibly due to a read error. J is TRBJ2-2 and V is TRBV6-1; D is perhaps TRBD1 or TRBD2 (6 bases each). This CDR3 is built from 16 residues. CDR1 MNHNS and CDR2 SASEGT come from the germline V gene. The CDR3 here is CASSPRGGFIVGELLF. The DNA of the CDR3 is TGTGCCAGCAGTCCAAGAGGGGGGTTCATAGTAGGGGAGCTGTTGTTT.

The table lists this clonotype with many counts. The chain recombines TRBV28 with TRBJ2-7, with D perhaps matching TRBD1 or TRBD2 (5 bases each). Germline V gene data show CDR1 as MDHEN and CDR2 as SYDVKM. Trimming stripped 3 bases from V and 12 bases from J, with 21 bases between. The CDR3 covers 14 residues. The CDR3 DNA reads TGTGCCAGCAGTTTGGGCAGAACAGGTGACGGAGGGTACTTC. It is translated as CASSLGRTGDGGYF.

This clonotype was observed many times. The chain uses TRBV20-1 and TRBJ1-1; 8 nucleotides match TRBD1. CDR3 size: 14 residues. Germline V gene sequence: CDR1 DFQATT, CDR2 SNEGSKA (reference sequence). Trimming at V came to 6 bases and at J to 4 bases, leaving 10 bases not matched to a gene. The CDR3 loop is CSARTGGSGTEAFF. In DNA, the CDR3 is TGCAGTGCGAGAACAGGGGGATCAGGCACTGAAGCTTTCTTT.

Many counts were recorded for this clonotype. Here the CDR3 DNA reads TGTGCCAGCAGTTTGAGGCTAGCGGGAGAGGTGTGGGCCCCAGATACGCAGTATTTT. The encoded protein is CASSLRLAGEVWAPDTQYF. This chain links TRBV12-3 or TRBV12-4 with TRBJ2-3; 10 positions match TRBD2. V lost 3 bases and J lost 4; bases outside the gene matches: 16. There are 19 residues in the CDR3.

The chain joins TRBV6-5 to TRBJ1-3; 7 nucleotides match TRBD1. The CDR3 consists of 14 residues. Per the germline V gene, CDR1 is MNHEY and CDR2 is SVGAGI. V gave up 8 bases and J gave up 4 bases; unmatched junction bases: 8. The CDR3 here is CASAYRGIGNTIYF. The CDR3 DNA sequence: TGTGCCAGCGCTTACAGGGGAATCGGAAACACCATATATTTT.

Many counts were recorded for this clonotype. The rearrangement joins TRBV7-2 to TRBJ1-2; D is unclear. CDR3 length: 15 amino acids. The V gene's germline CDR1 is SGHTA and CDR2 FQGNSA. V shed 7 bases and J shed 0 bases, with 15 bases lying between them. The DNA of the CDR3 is TGTGCCAGCACCTCCGGCCTACTCCCTAACTATGGCTACACCTTC. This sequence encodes CASTSGLLPNYGYTF.

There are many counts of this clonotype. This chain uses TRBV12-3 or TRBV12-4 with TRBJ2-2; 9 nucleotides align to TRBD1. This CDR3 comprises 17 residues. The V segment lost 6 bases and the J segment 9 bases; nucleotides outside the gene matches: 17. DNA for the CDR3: TGTGCCAGCAGGCCAGAAAGCCCCGGGACAGGGACCCGGGAGCTGTTTTTT. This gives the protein CASRPESPGTGTRELFF.

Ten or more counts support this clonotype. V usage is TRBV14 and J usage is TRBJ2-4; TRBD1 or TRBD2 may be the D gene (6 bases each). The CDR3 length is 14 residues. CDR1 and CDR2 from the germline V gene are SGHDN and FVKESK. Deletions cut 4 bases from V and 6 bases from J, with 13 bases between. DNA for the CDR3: TGTGCCAGCAGCCCGGAGGGGGGCAGAAACATTCAGTACTTC. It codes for CASSPEGGRNIQYF.

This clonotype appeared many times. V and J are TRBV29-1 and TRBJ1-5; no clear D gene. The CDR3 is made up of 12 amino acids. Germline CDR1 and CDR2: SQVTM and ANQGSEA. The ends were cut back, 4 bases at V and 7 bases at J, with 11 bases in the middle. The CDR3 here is CSVGGFGQPQHF. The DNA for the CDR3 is TGCAGCGTTGGAGGGTTCGGACAGCCCCAGCATTTT.

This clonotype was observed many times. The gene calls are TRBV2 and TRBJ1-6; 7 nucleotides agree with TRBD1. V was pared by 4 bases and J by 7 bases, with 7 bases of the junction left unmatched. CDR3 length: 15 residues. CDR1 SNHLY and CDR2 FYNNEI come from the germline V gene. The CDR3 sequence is CASSADRAGNSPLHF. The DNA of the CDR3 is TGTGCCAGCAGTGCTGACAGGGCGGGAAATTCACCCCTCCACTTT.

The chain's CDR3 is CASRDQGTTEAFF. The CDR3 DNA reads TGTGCCAGCAGGGACCAGGGTACCACTGAAGCTTTCTTT. The chain employs TRBV6-1 and TRBJ1-1; weak D call: TRBD1 (5 bases). Per the germline V gene, CDR1 is MNHNS and CDR2 is SASEGT. V lost 6 bases and J lost 4, with 12 bases in between. The CDR3 length is 13 residues.

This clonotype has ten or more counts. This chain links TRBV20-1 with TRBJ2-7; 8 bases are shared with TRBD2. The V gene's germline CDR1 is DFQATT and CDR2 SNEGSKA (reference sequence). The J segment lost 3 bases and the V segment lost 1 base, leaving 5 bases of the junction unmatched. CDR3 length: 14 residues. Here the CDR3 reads CSARVDSGVYEQYF. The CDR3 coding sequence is TGCAGTGCTAGAGTTGATAGCGGGGTCTACGAGCAGTACTTC.

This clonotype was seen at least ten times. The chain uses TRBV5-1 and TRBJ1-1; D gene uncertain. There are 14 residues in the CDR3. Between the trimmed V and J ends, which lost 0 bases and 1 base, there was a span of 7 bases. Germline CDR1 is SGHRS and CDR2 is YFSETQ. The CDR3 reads CASSLAQTNTEAFF. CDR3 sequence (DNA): TGCGCCAGCAGCTTGGCGCAGACGAACACTGAAGCTTTCTTT.

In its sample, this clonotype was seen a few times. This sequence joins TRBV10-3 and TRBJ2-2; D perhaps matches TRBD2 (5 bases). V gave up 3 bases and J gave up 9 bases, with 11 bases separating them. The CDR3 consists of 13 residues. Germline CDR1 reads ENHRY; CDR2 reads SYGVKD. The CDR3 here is CAISEAATRELFF. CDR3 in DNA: TGTGCCATCAGTGAAGCGGCGACCCGGGAGCTGTTTTTT.

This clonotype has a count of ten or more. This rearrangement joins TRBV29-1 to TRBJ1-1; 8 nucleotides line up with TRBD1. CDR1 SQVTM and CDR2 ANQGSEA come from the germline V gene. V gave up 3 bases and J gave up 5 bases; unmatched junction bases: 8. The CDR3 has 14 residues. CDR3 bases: TGCAGCGTTGATGGGGGACAGGAAGGAACTGAAGCTTTCTTT. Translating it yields CSVDGGQEGTEAFF.

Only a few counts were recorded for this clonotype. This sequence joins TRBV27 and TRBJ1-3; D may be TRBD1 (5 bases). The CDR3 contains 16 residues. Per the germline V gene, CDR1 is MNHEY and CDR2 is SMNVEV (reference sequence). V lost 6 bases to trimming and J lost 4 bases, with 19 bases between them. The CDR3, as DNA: TGTGCCAGCAGGCCACCACGGGGGTCAACGGGAAACACCATATATTTT. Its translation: CASRPPRGSTGNTIYF.

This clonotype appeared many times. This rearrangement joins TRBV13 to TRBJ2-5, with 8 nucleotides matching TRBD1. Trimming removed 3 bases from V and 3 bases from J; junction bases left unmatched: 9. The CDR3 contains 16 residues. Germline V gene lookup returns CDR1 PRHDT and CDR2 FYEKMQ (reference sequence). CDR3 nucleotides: TGTGCCAGCAGCTTCTCGGACAGGGACGAGGAAGAGACCCAGTACTTC. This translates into CASSFSDRDEEETQYF.

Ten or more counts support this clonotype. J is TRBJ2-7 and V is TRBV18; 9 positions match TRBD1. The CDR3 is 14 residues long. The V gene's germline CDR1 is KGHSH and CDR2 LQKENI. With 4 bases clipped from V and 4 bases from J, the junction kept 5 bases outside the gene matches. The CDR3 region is CASSLSGTGYEQYF. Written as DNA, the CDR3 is TGTGCCAGCTCACTTTCCGGGACAGGGTACGAGCAGTACTTC.

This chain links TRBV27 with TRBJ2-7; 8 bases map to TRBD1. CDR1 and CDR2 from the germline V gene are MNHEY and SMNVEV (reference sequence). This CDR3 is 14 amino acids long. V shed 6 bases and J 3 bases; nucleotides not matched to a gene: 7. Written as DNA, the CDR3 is TGTGCCAGCAGCCAAAGCGACAGGGGCTACGAGCAGTACTTC. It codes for CASSQSDRGYEQYF.

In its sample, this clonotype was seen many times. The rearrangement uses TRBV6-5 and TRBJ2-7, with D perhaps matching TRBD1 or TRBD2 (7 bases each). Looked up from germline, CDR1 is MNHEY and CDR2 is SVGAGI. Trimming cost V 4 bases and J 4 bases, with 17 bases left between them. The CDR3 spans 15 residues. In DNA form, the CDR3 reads TGTGCCAGCAGTTCCCGGGGCGGGGGACAGTACGAGCAGTACTTC. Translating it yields CASSSRGGGQYEQYF.